A single sample gave rise to the 8 T cell receptor beta chains below, sequenced in a study of blood T cell repertoires in COVID-19. The assay was immunoSEQ multiplex PCR, and TCRdb's table has in-frame clones only and misses some. The sample records approximately 500,000 clones, roughly 85% being singletons. Sequencing used peripheral blood. The receptors originated from a human donor in a cohort sampled during active COVID-19.

The chain uses TRBV29-1 and TRBJ1-2, with unresolved D. Between the trimmed V and J ends, which lost 4 bases and 8 bases, there was a span of 17 bases. CDR1 and CDR2 (germline): SQVTM, ANQGSEA. This CDR3 has 13 residues. This CDR3 is CSVGSEEWNGYTF. The CDR3 coding sequence is TGCAGCGTTGGATCCGAGGAGTGGAACGGCTACACCTTC.

The chain uses TRBV30 and TRBJ2-2, with a weak D call TRBD1 (6 bases). Germline CDR1 GTSNPN, CDR2 SVGIG (reference sequence). The CDR3 has 14 amino acids. Trimming pared 3 bases from V and 6 bases from J, leaving 14 bases between. CDR3 in DNA: TGTGCCTGGAGGGACAGAGGGGGACCCGGGGAGCTGTTTTTT. Protein sequence: CAWRDRGGPGELFF. The variable domain in full, completed from reference TRBV30 and TRBJ2-2, reads SQTIHQWPATLVQPVGSPLSLECTVEGTSNPNLYWYRQAAGRGLQLLFYSVGIGQISSEVPQNLSASRPQDRQFILSSKKLLLSDSGFYLCAWRDRGGPGELFFGEGSRLTVL.

The chain links TRBV6-5 to TRBJ1-5; perhaps TRBD1 as D (6 bases). Germline V lookup: CDR1 MNHEY, CDR2 SVGAGI. The CDR3 has 13 amino acids. V lost 8 bases and J lost 9, with 17 bases in between. CDR3 DNA: TGTGCCAGCGGGGTGGACAGCGATTGGCCCCAGCATTTT. Amino acids: CASGVDSDWPQHF.

The chain couples TRBV7-2 to TRBJ2-4, with a possible D match to TRBD1 (5 bases). V lost 5 bases and J 7 bases, leaving 15 bases between the germline ends. This CDR3 is 14 amino acids long. Germline V gene data show CDR1 as SGHTA and CDR2 as FQGNSA. The CDR3 nucleotides are TGTGCCAGCAGCGTCCTGCAGGGCCAGAACATTCAGTACTTC. Translating it yields CASSVLQGQNIQYF.

The chain uses TRBV5-5 and TRBJ2-1; D remains unclear. CDR3 length: 16 residues. The V end lost 0 bases, the J end lost 5 bases, and 15 bases lay between the germline ends. Germline CDR1 reads SGHKS; CDR2 reads YYEKEE (reference sequence). The CDR3: CASSLVFARDNNEQFF. In nucleotides, the CDR3 is TGTGCCAGCAGCTTGGTCTTCGCGAGAGATAACAATGAGCAGTTCTTC.

The CDR3 region is CASMKAGAHQDEQFF. Here the CDR3 DNA reads TGTGCCAGCATGAAGGCGGGAGCCCATCAGGATGAGCAGTTCTTC. The chain couples TRBV6-5 to TRBJ2-1; 7 bases align to TRBD2. Trimming took 7 bases from V and 8 from J; bases not matched to a gene: 14. The germline V gene encodes CDR1 MNHEY and CDR2 SVGAGI. The CDR3 extends over 15 amino acids.

This chain joins TRBV6-5 and TRBJ1-3; D perhaps matches TRBD1 (6 bases). The CDR3 totals 14 residues. Looked up from germline, CDR1 is MNHEY and CDR2 is SVGAGI. Trimming left V 6 bases short and J 0 bases short, with 9 bases between. CDR3 in DNA: TGTGCCAGCAGCTTGACAGGCTCTGGAAACACCATATATTTT. Translating gives CASSLTGSGNTIYF.

CDR3 amino acids: CASRVHQGVSTEAFF. DNA for the CDR3: TGTGCCAGCAGAGTACACCAGGGGGTTAGCACTGAAGCTTTCTTT. The J gene is TRBJ1-1, the V gene TRBV6-5; 7 bases are a match to TRBD1. The germline V gene encodes CDR1 MNHEY and CDR2 SVGAGI. CDR3 length: 15 amino acids. The trim removed 6 bases at V and 4 bases at J, leaving 11 bases unmatched.